These T cell receptor beta chains were read from a single sample in a study of blood T cell repertoires in COVID-19. Method: immunoSEQ multiplex PCR; TCRdb's copy keeps in-frame clones and lacks some. There are under 250,000 clones in the sample; approximately 90% occur only once, and 0.7% to 0.85% lies in the top ten. Sequenced input: peripheral blood. The source is a man in his fifties or sixties with COVID-19, enrolled during active disease. Each CDR3 is given with its conserved first and last residue. A D gene is named only where the DNA matches it firmly. Not all rows give a size; the values are once, few, many and, for expanded clones, a class.

clone_size	v_call	d_call	j_call	cdr3_nt	cdr3_aa
NA	TRBV29-1	NA	TRBJ2-7	TGCAGCGTTGATGGAGGGCCAGCCCCCAACGAGCAGTACTTC	CSVDGGPAPNEQYF
NA	TRBV12-3/TRBV12-4	NA	TRBJ1-6	TGTGCCAGCAGTCCACAGAACAGCTCACCCCTCCACTTT	CASSPQNSSPLHF
NA	TRBV19	TRBD1	TRBJ2-3	TGTGCCAGTAGTCCCGGGGACAGAGATACGCAGTATTTT	CASSPGDRDTQYF
NA	TRBV6-5	TRBD1	TRBJ1-6	TGTGCCAGCAGTCCTTACAGGGGATCACCCCTCCACTTT	CASSPYRGSPLHF
NA	TRBV9	TRBD1	TRBJ2-1	TGTGCCAGCAGCTTGGACAGGGCGGATGAGCAGTTCTTC	CASSLDRADEQFF
NA	TRBV7-3	TRBD2	TRBJ2-3	TGTGCCAGCAGCTTAGGCGGGAGTAGAGATACGCAGTATTTT	CASSLGGSRDTQYF
NA	TRBV6-1	NA	TRBJ2-2	TGTGCCAGCAGTGTTCTGGGGCAGTACTCCACCGGGGAGCTGTTTTTT	CASSVLGQYSTGELFF
NA	TRBV5-1	NA	TRBJ2-1	TGCGCCAGCAGCTGGGGTAGCGGCCCCTACAATGAGCAGTTCTTC	CASSWGSGPYNEQFF
once	TRBV6-6	NA	TRBJ1-5	TGTGCCAGCAGTTCCTCCGGGGGGGGAGGCAATCAGCCCCAGCATTTT	CASSSSGGGGNQPQHF
NA	TRBV2	TRBD1	TRBJ1-4	TGTGCCAGTTGCCTCGGACAGGGCTTTGAAAAACTGTTTTTT	CASCLGQGFEKLFF
NA	TRBV6-5	TRBD1	TRBJ2-7	TGTGCCAGCAGGCTACGACAGGGAAACTACGAGCAGTACTTC	CASRLRQGNYEQYF
NA	TRBV7-6	NA	TRBJ2-2	TGTGCCAGCAGCTTATCTACTAGTCTTGTCGGGGAGCTGTTTTTT	CASSLSTSLVGELFF
once	TRBV4-2	NA	TRBJ1-4	TGTGCCAGCAGCCAAGGGGCCAGGGAGGGGGAAAAACTGTTTTTT	CASSQGAREGEKLFF
NA	TRBV3-1/TRBV3-2	NA	TRBJ2-7	TGTGCCAGCAGCCAAGATCTCTTGCGGGGAGAGCAGTACTTC	CASSQDLLRGEQYF
NA	TRBV27	NA	TRBJ1-1	TGTGCCAGCGGCTACACTGAAGCTTTCTTT	CASGYTEAFF
NA	TRBV10-3	NA	TRBJ2-7	TGTGCCATCAGTGAGTCGGACAGTCCCTACGAGCAGTACTTC	CAISESDSPYEQYF
NA	TRBV15	NA	TRBJ2-6	TGTGCCACCAGCAGGGCGCGGGGACCGGCCAACGTCCTGACTTTC	CATSRARGPANVLTF
NA	TRBV3-1/TRBV3-2	TRBD1	TRBJ1-3	TGTGCCAGCAGCCAAGGACAGGGAGTAGGAAACACCATATATTTT	CASSQGQGVGNTIYF
NA	TRBV5-1	TRBD1	TRBJ1-4	TGCGCCAGCAGCCTGGGACAGGGTGATGAAAAACTGTTTTTT	CASSLGQGDEKLFF
NA	TRBV5-1	TRBD1	TRBJ2-3	TGCGCCAGCAGCCCGGGACAGGGCTGGGCAGATACGCAGTATTTT	CASSPGQGWADTQYF
NA	TRBV28	TRBD1	TRBJ1-1	TGTGCCAGCTGGCAGGGGGCCTTCCGTATGAACACTGAAGCTTTCTTT	CASWQGAFRMNTEAFF
NA	TRBV27	TRBD1	TRBJ2-7	TGTGCCAGCCAACCGAATATAAACAGGGGCTACGAGCAGTACTTC	CASQPNINRGYEQYF
NA	TRBV3-1/TRBV3-2	TRBD1	TRBJ1-2	TGTGCCAGCAGCCCGGACAGGGCGACCTATGGCTACACCTTC	CASSPDRATYGYTF
NA	TRBV18	TRBD1	TRBJ2-1	TGTGCCAGCTCCAGGGGGCTGGGGTCCTACAATGAGCAGTTCTTC	CASSRGLGSYNEQFF
NA	TRBV15	TRBD2	TRBJ2-5	TGTGCCACCAGCAGAGATAGCGGGGGGGCCTCAGAGACCCAGTACTTC	CATSRDSGGASETQYF
NA	TRBV7-3	TRBD1	TRBJ1-1	TGTGCCAGCAGCCTCCAGGACAGGGGAAGTAGGACTGAAGCTTTCTTT	CASSLQDRGSRTEAFF
NA	TRBV9	NA	TRBJ2-1	TGTGCCAGCAGCTCCCACCCGGGACACCGTTTGGATGAGCAGTTCTTC	CASSSHPGHRLDEQFF
NA	TRBV20-1	NA	TRBJ2-7	TGCAGTGCGGCAGGGGGGCTCGAGCAGTACTTC	CSAAGGLEQYF
NA	TRBV2	NA	TRBJ2-5	TGTGCCAGCAGTGTTCTTTCCCACCAAGAGACCCAGTACTTC	CASSVLSHQETQYF
NA	TRBV2	TRBD2	TRBJ2-3	TGTGCCAGCAGTGCGAGGACTAGCGGGGGGACAGATACGCAGTATTTT	CASSARTSGGTDTQYF
NA	TRBV29-1	TRBD1	TRBJ1-2	TGCAGCGTTGGACAGGGGGACTATGGCTACACCTTC	CSVGQGDYGYTF
NA	TRBV5-1	TRBD2	TRBJ2-1	TGCGCCAGCAGCCAGACTAAGAGACTAGCGGGGAGACTTAGCTCCTACAATGAGCAGTTCTTC	CASSQTKRLAGRLSSYNEQFF
NA	TRBV30	NA	TRBJ1-1	TGTGCCTGGATTCAGGGCGGCCAGAACACTGAAGCTTTCTTT	CAWIQGGQNTEAFF
NA	TRBV2	TRBD1	TRBJ2-7	TGTGCCAGCAGTTACTCACATCCGGGACAGGGCACCTACGAGCAGTACTTC	CASSYSHPGQGTYEQYF
NA	TRBV7-2	TRBD2	TRBJ2-3	TGTGCCAGCAGCCCAGCGGGGCTCTCCACAGATACGCAGTATTTT	CASSPAGLSTDTQYF
NA	TRBV28	TRBD1	TRBJ1-1	TGTGCCAGCGGGACAGCCGAGGGGGCTTTCTTT	CASGTAEGAFF
NA	TRBV7-3	NA	TRBJ2-3	TGTGCCAGCAGCTTGGAGGTGTCTCCAGATACGCAGTATTTT	CASSLEVSPDTQYF
NA	TRBV11-2	TRBD2	TRBJ2-7	TGTGCCAGCAGCTACCAACTAGCGGGGGGGAACGAGCAGTACTTC	CASSYQLAGGNEQYF
once	TRBV7-2	NA	TRBJ1-3	TGTGCCAGCAGCTTAGATGGGCAGGTTAGCTCTGGAAACACCATATATTTT	CASSLDGQVSSGNTIYF
once	TRBV29-1	TRBD2	TRBJ2-1	TGCAGCGTTAGAACTAGCGGCTACAATGAGCAGTTCTTC	CSVRTSGYNEQFF
NA	TRBV19	TRBD2	TRBJ2-3	TGTGCCAGTTCGGCGGGGGTGCGGGGTACGCAGTATTTT	CASSAGVRGTQYF
NA	TRBV5-1	TRBD1	TRBJ2-7	TGCGCCAGCAGCTTGGCCGGACAGGGGGTGCCCTACGAGCAGTACTTC	CASSLAGQGVPYEQYF